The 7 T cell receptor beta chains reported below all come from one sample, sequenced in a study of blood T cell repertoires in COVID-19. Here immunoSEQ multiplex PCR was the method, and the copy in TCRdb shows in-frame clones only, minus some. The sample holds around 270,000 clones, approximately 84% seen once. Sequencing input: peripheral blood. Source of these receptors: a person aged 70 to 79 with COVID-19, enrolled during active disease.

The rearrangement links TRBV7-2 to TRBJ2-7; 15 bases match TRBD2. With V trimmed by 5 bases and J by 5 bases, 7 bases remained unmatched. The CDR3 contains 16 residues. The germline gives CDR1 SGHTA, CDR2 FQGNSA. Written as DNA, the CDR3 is TGTGCCAGCAGCGCAGGACTAGCGGGGGGGGCCCACGAGCAGTACTTC. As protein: CASSAGLAGGAHEQYF.

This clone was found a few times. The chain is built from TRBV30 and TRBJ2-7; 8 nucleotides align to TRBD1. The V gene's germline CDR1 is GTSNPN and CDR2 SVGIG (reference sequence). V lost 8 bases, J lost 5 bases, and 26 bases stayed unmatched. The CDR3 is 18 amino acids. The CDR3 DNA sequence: TGTGCCCTCCACCCGGGCAGGGGGCTCGAGTTAGATCTCAACGAGCAGTACTTC. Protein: CALHPGRGLELDLNEQYF.

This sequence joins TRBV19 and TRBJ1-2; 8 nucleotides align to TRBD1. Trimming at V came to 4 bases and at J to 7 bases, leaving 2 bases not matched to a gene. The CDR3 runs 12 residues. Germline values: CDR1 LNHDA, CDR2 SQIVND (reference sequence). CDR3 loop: CASSTGGGGYTF. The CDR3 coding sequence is TGTGCCAGTAGTACAGGGGGCGGTGGCTACACCTTC.

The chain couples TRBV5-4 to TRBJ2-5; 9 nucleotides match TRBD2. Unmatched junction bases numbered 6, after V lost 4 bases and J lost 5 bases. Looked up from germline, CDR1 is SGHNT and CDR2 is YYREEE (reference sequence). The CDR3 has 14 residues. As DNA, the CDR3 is TGTGCCAGCAGCCAATTGAGCGGGAGGGAGACCCAGTACTTC. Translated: CASSQLSGRETQYF. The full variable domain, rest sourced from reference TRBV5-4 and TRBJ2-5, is ETGVTQSPTHLIKTRGQQVTLRCSSQSGHNTVSWYQQALGQGPQFIFQYYREEENGRGNFPPRFSGLQFPNYSSELNVNALELDDSALYLCASSQLSGRETQYFGPGTRLLVL.

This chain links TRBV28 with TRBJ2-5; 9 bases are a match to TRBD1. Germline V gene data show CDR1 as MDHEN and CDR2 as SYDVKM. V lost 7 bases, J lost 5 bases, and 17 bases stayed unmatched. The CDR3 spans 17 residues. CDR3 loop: CASTKFYRGLSLETQYF. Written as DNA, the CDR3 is TGTGCCAGCACTAAGTTTTACAGGGGGCTAAGTCTGGAGACCCAGTACTTC.

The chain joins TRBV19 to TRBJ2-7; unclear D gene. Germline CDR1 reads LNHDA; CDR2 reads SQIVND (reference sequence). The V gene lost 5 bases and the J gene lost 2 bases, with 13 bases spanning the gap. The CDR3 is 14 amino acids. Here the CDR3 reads CASSSSRIAYEQYF. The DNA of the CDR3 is TGTGCCAGTAGTTCCTCGCGAATCGCCTACGAGCAGTACTTC. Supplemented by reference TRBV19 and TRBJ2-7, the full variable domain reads DGGITQSPKYLFRKEGQNVTLSCEQNLNHDAMYWYRQDPGQGLRLIYYSQIVNDFQKGDIAEGYSVSREKKESFPLTVTSAQKNPTAFYLCASSSSRIAYEQYFGPGTRLTVT.

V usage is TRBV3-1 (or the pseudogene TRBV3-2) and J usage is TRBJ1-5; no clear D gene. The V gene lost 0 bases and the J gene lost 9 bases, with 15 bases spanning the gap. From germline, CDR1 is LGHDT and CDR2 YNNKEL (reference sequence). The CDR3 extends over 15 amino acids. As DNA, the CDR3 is TGTGCCAGCAGCCAAGATCTGGGGAGGATGTGGCCCCAGCATTTT. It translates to CASSQDLGRMWPQHF.